Given below is one T cell receptor beta chain in context. As yet, its antigen is unknown. The data were taken from a study of identifying expanded T cells in peripheral blood. Study outcomes and limitations: Technical replicates showed roughly 1.2 changed clones; approximately 2 weeks 15 to 20; four weeks 19. Variance in clone template counts between approximately two-week samples significantly increased with total template count across all healthy donors.

Germline CDR1 and CDR2: LNHDA and SQIVND (reference sequence). The V gene lost 2 bases and the J gene lost 6 bases, with 11 bases spanning the gap. There are 14 residues in the CDR3. Only in-frame clones appear in the TCRdb table, and some are missing; sequencing was by immunoSEQ multiplex PCR. The table records 70,000 to 100,000 clones, approximately 91% of them present only once. This chain uses TRBV19 with TRBJ1-5; D may be TRBD1 (6 bases). The clonotype comes from a person aged 18 to 75 in good health. The specimen was blood. The CDR3 DNA sequence: TGTGCCAGTAGTATAAACAGGGAAGCTCAGCCCCAGCATTTT. This gives the protein CASSINREAQPQHF. The entire variable domain, with the rest obtained from reference TRBV19 and TRBJ1-5, is as follows: DGGITQSPKYLFRKEGQNVTLSCEQNLNHDAMYWYRQDPGQGLRLIYYSQIVNDFQKGDIAEGYSVSREKKESFPLTVTSAQKNPTAFYLCASSINREAQPQHFGDGTRLSIL.